This T cell receptor (beta chain) originates from a study of shared clonotypes between healthy human individuals. CD45RO-negative, CCR7-positively selected cells formed the naive CD8 fraction, excluding terminally differentiated effector memory CD45RA+ cells. Assay: immunoSEQ multiplex PCR; the TCRdb copy retains only in-frame clones and omits some. Here the sample spans more than 2 million clones, about 95% being singletons. The germline V gene encodes CDR1 SGDLS and CDR2 YYNGEE. The CDR3 loop spans 14 amino acids. Trimming left V 2 bases short and J 1 base short, with 10 bases between. A remark on this clone: Other nucleotide sequences from this sample produce the same CDR3.

This TCR was sampled from a man aged 18-30 years in good health. The rearrangement joins TRBV9 to TRBJ2-7, with a tentative D call TRBD2 (5 bases). Sequenced material: naive CD8+ T cells sorted from blood. The CDR3 region is CASSVGGSSYEQYF. The CDR3 DNA sequence: TGTGCCAGCAGCGTGGGCGGGTCATCCTACGAGCAGTACTTC.